This entry lists 25 T cell receptor beta chains sequenced from one sample in a study of siplizumab effects on memory and regulatory T cells. Repertoires were generated with immunoSEQ multiplex PCR, while TCRdb's copy carries only in-frame clones and drops some. The table includes some 110,000 clones, about 93% detected once. Sequencing used Tregs sorted from blood. The source is a human donor in good health.

The chain employs TRBV9 and TRBJ2-2, with unresolved D. Germline V lookup: CDR1 SGDLS, CDR2 YYNGEE. This CDR3 region has 13 residues. The V and J ends lost 3 bases and 4 bases respectively, with 7 bases between them. The CDR3 DNA is TGTGCCAGCAGCGCAATACTCACCGGGGAGCTGTTTTTT. Its protein product is CASSAILTGELFF.

This chain links TRBV15 with TRBJ1-6; 8 nucleotides line up with TRBD1. In germline, CDR1 is LNHNV, CDR2 YYDKDF (reference sequence). This CDR3 contains 14 residues. After removal of 5 bases from V and 10 bases from J, the junction contained 7 bases not matched to a gene. As DNA, the CDR3 is TGTGCCACCAGCGGAGGACAGGGAGGGTCACCCCTCCACTTT. As protein: CATSGGQGGSPLHF. The full variable domain, in which reference TRBV15 and TRBJ1-6 provide the parts outside the CDR3, is DAMVIQNPRYQVTQFGKPVTLSCSQTLNHNVMYWYQQKSSQAPKLLFHYYDKDFNNEADTPDNFQSRRPNTSFCFLDIRSPGLGDTAMYLCATSGGQGGSPLHFGNGTRLTVT.

V is TRBV19 and J is TRBJ1-1; D perhaps matches TRBD1 (6 bases). Germline CDR1 is LNHDA and CDR2 is SQIVND (reference sequence). The CDR3 spans 13 residues. V was pared by 7 bases and J by 7 bases, with 16 bases between. This chain's CDR3 is CASTQQGRNEAFF. The DNA of the CDR3 is TGTGCCAGTACCCAGCAGGGGCGAAATGAAGCTTTCTTT.

The chain couples TRBV2 to TRBJ1-1, with TRBD1 as a possible D gene (6 bases). Trimming pared 1 base from V and 11 bases from J, leaving 14 bases between. The CDR3 totals 13 residues. Germline V lookup: CDR1 SNHLY, CDR2 FYNNEI. The CDR3, as DNA: TGTGCCAGCAGTGAAGTCCCGGGGGCCGGGGCTTTCTTT. This sequence encodes CASSEVPGAGAFF.

The rearrangement links TRBV7-2 to TRBJ2-6; no clear D gene. The CDR3 totals 16 residues. CDR1 SGHTA and CDR2 FQGNSA come from the germline V gene. V lost 2 bases, J lost 3 bases, and 11 bases lay in between. The DNA for the CDR3 is TGTGCCAGCAGCTTATTTTCTGGGGTTGGGGCCAACGTCCTGACTTTC. Encoded protein: CASSLFSGVGANVLTF. Filled out from reference TRBV7-2 and TRBJ2-6, the complete variable domain reads GAGVSQSPSNKVTEKGKDVELRCDPISGHTALYWYRQSLGQGLEFLIYFQGNSAPDKSGLPSDRFSAERTGGSVSTLTIQRTQQEDSAVYLCASSLFSGVGANVLTFGAGSRLTVL.

The chain recombines TRBV7-9 with TRBJ2-2; D unclear. The ends were cut back, 0 bases at V and 6 bases at J, with 14 bases in the middle. Per the germline V gene, CDR1 is SEHNR and CDR2 is FQNEAQ (reference sequence). The CDR3 is 16 residues long. In DNA, the CDR3 is TGTGCCAGCAGCTTAGCTTCCCTCTGGCGATCCGGGGAGCTGTTTTTT. The encoded protein is CASSLASLWRSGELFF.

The chain is built from TRBV2 and TRBJ1-3; no reliable D call. Trimming stripped 7 bases from V and 2 bases from J, with 15 bases between. The germline gives CDR1 SNHLY, CDR2 FYNNEI. The CDR3 covers 15 residues. CDR3 protein: CASTGGRVPGNTIYF. CDR3 sequence (DNA): TGTGCCAGCACCGGTGGTAGGGTCCCTGGAAACACCATATATTTT.

V gene TRBV6-5 combines with J gene TRBJ1-2; D possibly corresponds to TRBD1 (6 bases). This CDR3 is built from 16 residues. Deletions cut 4 bases from V and 0 bases from J, with 15 bases between. CDR1 and CDR2 (germline): MNHEY, SVGAGI. The chain's CDR3 is CASSSSQGLTNYGYTF. CDR3 sequence (DNA): TGTGCCAGCAGTTCTTCACAGGGCCTGACTAACTATGGCTACACCTTC.

The V call is TRBV30, the J call TRBJ1-1; D remains unclear. The germline gives CDR1 GTSNPN, CDR2 SVGIG (reference sequence). V gave up 5 bases and J gave up 3 bases, with 10 bases separating them. This CDR3 region has 12 residues. CDR3 DNA sequence: TGTGCCTGGGCTACAGTCTACACTGAAGCTTTCTTT. Protein: CAWATVYTEAFF.

The chain has TRBV7-9 and TRBJ2-2, with a weak D call TRBD2 (6 bases). CDR3 length: 14 residues. Trimming removed 4 bases at V and 5 bases at J, with 11 bases between. Germline values: CDR1 SEHNR, CDR2 FQNEAQ (reference sequence). The CDR3 is CASSYRRETGELFF. CDR3 bases: TGTGCCAGCAGCTACCGACGGGAGACCGGGGAGCTGTTTTTT.

This clone was counted between two and nine times. CDR3 bases: TGTGCCAGCAGCCTGCGCGCAGGGGGCTTCTCGGATACGCAGTATTTT. Translating it yields CASSLRAGGFSDTQYF. This chain connects TRBV5-6 to TRBJ2-3; 8 bases line up with TRBD1. The germline CDR1 and CDR2 sequences are SGHDT and YYEEEE. The CDR3 has 16 amino acids. After removal of 4 bases from V and 6 bases from J, the junction contained 13 bases not matched to a gene.

This chain joins TRBV5-1 and TRBJ2-2, with D possibly TRBD1 on 5 matching bases. The germline V gene has CDR1 SGHRS and CDR2 YFSETQ. V was cut by 2 bases and J by 3 bases, with 11 bases left in between. This CDR3 comprises 15 residues. CDR3 protein: CASSFQGRDTGELFF. The CDR3 nucleotides are TGCGCCAGCAGCTTCCAGGGTCGGGACACCGGGGAGCTGTTTTTT. The full variable domain, in which reference TRBV5-1 and TRBJ2-2 provide the parts outside the CDR3, is KAGVTQTPRYLIKTRGQQVTLSCSPISGHRSVSWYQQTPGQGLQFLFEYFSETQRNKGNFPGRFSGRQFSNSRSEMNVSTLELGDSALYLCASSFQGRDTGELFFGEGSRLTVL.

The rearrangement uses TRBV2 and TRBJ2-3, with D possibly matching TRBD2 (6 bases). Germline V gives CDR1 SNHLY, CDR2 FYNNEI. The CDR3 totals 13 residues. The V end lost 4 bases, the J end lost 4 bases, and 9 bases lay between the germline ends. CDR3 bases: TGTGCCAGCAGTGGGGACTTTGCAGATACGCAGTATTTT. The encoded protein is CASSGDFADTQYF.

The rearrangement joins TRBV19 to TRBJ1-1, with unresolved D. Per the germline V gene, CDR1 is LNHDA and CDR2 is SQIVND (reference sequence). This CDR3 region has 13 residues. The V gene lost 5 bases and the J gene lost 1 base, with 8 bases spanning the gap. CDR3 in DNA: TGTGCCAGTAGTCCCGGGCGGAACACTGAAGCTTTCTTT. As protein: CASSPGRNTEAFF.

V usage is TRBV25-1 and J usage is TRBJ2-1; D is tentatively TRBD1 or TRBD2 (5 bases each). The CDR3 spans 15 residues. V was shortened by 7 bases and J by 1 base, with 14 bases between the two germline ends. Looked up from germline, CDR1 is MGHDK and CDR2 is SYGVNS. DNA of the CDR3: TGTGCCAGCACCTCTTGGGACGGTTCCTACAATGAGCAGTTCTTC. Protein sequence: CASTSWDGSYNEQFF.

The chain has TRBV27 and TRBJ1-2, with 7 bases fitting TRBD1. V was clipped by 4 bases and J by 14 bases; unmatched bases: 16. Germline assignment: CDR1 MNHEY and CDR2 SMNVEV (reference sequence). The CDR3 is 14 residues long. CDR3 protein: CASSSIRDSTGGTF. In DNA, the CDR3 is TGTGCCAGCAGTTCCATAAGGGACAGTACCGGTGGGACCTTC.

This chain links TRBV18 with TRBJ2-7, with 11 bases fitting TRBD2. Germline V gene lookup returns CDR1 KGHSH and CDR2 LQKENI. J lost 6 bases, V lost 0 bases, and 10 bases had no gene match. CDR3 length: 17 amino acids. The CDR3 nucleotides are TGTGCCAGCTCACCACCATTTGGACTAGCGGGTGTTGGCGAGCAGTACTTC. This sequence encodes CASSPPFGLAGVGEQYF.

The chain recombines TRBV1 with TRBJ1-2; the table's D call, TRBD1, has no DNA check behind it. TRBV1 is described as a pseudogene. This CDR3 is built from 15 residues. Here the CDR3 reads CTSSRDRGSNYGYTF. The CDR3 DNA reads TGCACCAGCAGCCGCGACAGGGGTAGCAACTATGGCTACACCTTC.

This clone occurred once. The rearrangement uses TRBV15 and TRBJ1-6, with TRBD1 matching 8 bases. The junction had 13 bases not matched to a gene; V was cut back by 5 bases and J by 4 bases. The CDR3 totals 18 residues. CDR1 LNHNV and CDR2 YYDKDF come from the germline V gene (reference sequence). The DNA of the CDR3 is TGTGCCACCAGCCCAGCCCTCGGACAGGGACCTTATAATTCACCCCTCCACTTT. It translates to CATSPALGQGPYNSPLHF.

The genes are TRBV18 and TRBJ2-1; the D gene could be TRBD1 or TRBD2 (5 bases each). The CDR3 consists of 11 residues. Trimming took off 11 bases at V and 6 bases at J, with 11 bases between the two ends. Germline V gene lookup returns CDR1 KGHSH and CDR2 LQKENI. The CDR3, as DNA: TGTGCCGCCCGGGGCGCCAATGAGCAGTTCTTC. It yields the protein CAARGANEQFF. The complete variable domain, with remaining parts taken from reference TRBV18 and TRBJ2-1, reads NAGVMQNPRHLVRRRGQEARLRCSPMKGHSHVYWYRQLPEEGLKFMVYLQKENIIDESGMPKERFSAEFPKEGPSILRIQQVVRGDSAAYFCAARGANEQFFGPGTRLTVL.

The CDR3, as DNA: TGTGCCAGCAGCGAGGGACTAGCGGGAGACGTGGATACGCAGTATTTT. Its translation: CASSEGLAGDVDTQYF. The J gene is TRBJ2-3, the V gene TRBV5-4; 14 bases match TRBD2. The CDR3 covers 16 residues. The germline V gene has CDR1 SGHNT and CDR2 YYREEE (reference sequence). V gave up 4 bases and J gave up 6 bases; unmatched junction bases: 7.

The V gene is TRBV30, the J gene TRBJ1-6, with 8 bases lining up with TRBD1. Per the germline V gene, CDR1 is GTSNPN and CDR2 is SVGIG (reference sequence). V lost 2 bases and J lost 9; bases outside the gene matches: 15. The CDR3 runs 17 residues. In nucleotides, the CDR3 is TGTGCCTGGAGTTATTCACGGACAGGGTTTTCTTTTTCACCCCTCCACTTT. It specifies CAWSYSRTGFSFSPLHF.

The V and J genes are TRBV19 and TRBJ1-1; a possible D gene is TRBD1 (5 bases). Germline CDR1 reads LNHDA; CDR2 reads SQIVND (reference sequence). Trimming shortened V by 7 bases and J by 5 bases, and 14 bases separated the two germline ends. This CDR3 region has 13 residues. In DNA form, the CDR3 reads TGTGCCAGTACCCGGTATAGGGGAACTGAAGCTTTCTTT. It translates to CASTRYRGTEAFF. Combining the CDR3 with reference TRBV19 and TRBJ1-1 gives the whole variable domain DGGITQSPKYLFRKEGQNVTLSCEQNLNHDAMYWYRQDPGQGLRLIYYSQIVNDFQKGDIAEGYSVSREKKESFPLTVTSAQKNPTAFYLCASTRYRGTEAFFGQGTRLTVV.

This clone was counted once. The chain combines TRBV19 with TRBJ1-1, with D perhaps matching TRBD1 (5 bases). The CDR3 covers 15 residues. Germline CDR1 reads LNHDA; CDR2 reads SQIVND (reference sequence). Trimming stripped 10 bases from V and 0 bases from J, with 18 bases between. The CDR3 nucleotides are TGTGCCACTACCCCGGGGCCCGGTATGAACACTGAAGCTTTCTTT. Its translation is CATTPGPGMNTEAFF. The full variable domain, rest sourced from reference TRBV19 and TRBJ1-1, is DGGITQSPKYLFRKEGQNVTLSCEQNLNHDAMYWYRQDPGQGLRLIYYSQIVNDFQKGDIAEGYSVSREKKESFPLTVTSAQKNPTAFYLCATTPGPGMNTEAFFGQGTRLTVV.

J is TRBJ1-2 and V is TRBV18; no firm D call. Germline V gene data show CDR1 as KGHSH and CDR2 as LQKENI. V dropped 3 bases and J dropped 0 bases, with 8 bases sitting between them. The CDR3 totals 14 residues. DNA for the CDR3: TGTGCCAGCTCACCCAAGGAAGCTAACTATGGCTACACCTTC. Translating gives CASSPKEANYGYTF.